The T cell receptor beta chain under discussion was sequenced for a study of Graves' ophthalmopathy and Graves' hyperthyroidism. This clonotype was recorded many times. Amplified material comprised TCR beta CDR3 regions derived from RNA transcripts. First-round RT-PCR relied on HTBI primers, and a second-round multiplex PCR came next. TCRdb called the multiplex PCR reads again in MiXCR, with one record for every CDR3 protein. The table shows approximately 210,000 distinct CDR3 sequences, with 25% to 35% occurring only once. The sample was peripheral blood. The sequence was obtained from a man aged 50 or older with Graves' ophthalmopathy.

The CDR3 bases are TGTGCCAGCAGTTACTCGGGGACAGGGGGTTTGAACACTGAAGCTTTCTTT. As protein: CASSYSGTGGLNTEAFF. The chain has TRBV6-5 and TRBJ1-1, with 11 bases identical to TRBD1. With 0 bases clipped from V and 0 bases from J, the junction kept 3 bases outside the gene matches. Germline V gene sequence: CDR1 MNHEY, CDR2 SVGAGI. CDR3 size: 17 residues.